What follows are 9 T cell receptor beta chains derived from one specimen sequenced in a study of blood T cell repertoires in COVID-19. The table came from immunoSEQ multiplex PCR; TCRdb's copy has only in-frame clones and leaves some out. This table has roughly 120,000 clones, almost 90% appearing once. The sample comprised peripheral blood. These receptors were taken from a woman aged 50 to 65 with active or convalescent COVID-19.

The chain recombines TRBV6-5 with TRBJ2-1; 10 nucleotides line up with TRBD2. This CDR3 contains 15 residues. Germline V gives CDR1 MNHEY, CDR2 SVGAGI. Trimming removed 6 bases from V and 9 bases from J; junction bases left unmatched: 11. For the CDR3, the DNA is TGTGCCAGCAGCCATGGGACAGCGGGGGGGGGTGAGCAGTTCTTC. It yields the protein CASSHGTAGGGEQFF.

The J gene is TRBJ2-1, the V gene TRBV28, with 7 nucleotides matching TRBD2. V lost 6 bases, J lost 2 bases, and 1 base stayed unmatched. This CDR3 spans 13 amino acids. Per the germline V gene, CDR1 is MDHEN and CDR2 is SYDVKM. CDR3 sequence (DNA): TGTGCCAGCAGCCTAGCGGCCTACAATGAGCAGTTCTTC. Translating gives CASSLAAYNEQFF.

This clone was observed a handful of times. The V and J genes are TRBV19 and TRBJ2-1; 7 bases agree with TRBD2. Germline values: CDR1 LNHDA, CDR2 SQIVND (reference sequence). Trimming took 3 bases from V and 5 from J; bases not matched to a gene: 4. This CDR3 is 14 amino acids long. The CDR3 sequence: CASSIGTTHNEQFF. The CDR3 DNA reads as TGTGCCAGTAGTATTGGGACTACCCACAATGAGCAGTTCTTC.

This chain joins TRBV10-3 and TRBJ2-3; 8 bases are a match to TRBD2. CDR3 length: 13 amino acids. The J segment lost 13 bases and the V segment lost 0 bases, leaving 6 bases of the junction unmatched. Per germline, CDR1 ENHRY and CDR2 SYGVKD. The DNA of the CDR3 is TGTGCCATCAGTGAGTCGAAATGGCGGGAGGAGTATTTT. This encodes CAISESKWREEYF.

The chain joins TRBV6-6 to TRBJ1-2; D not resolved. CDR3 length: 14 amino acids. Germline loops: CDR1 MNHNY, CDR2 SVGAGI (reference sequence). V was pared by 3 bases and J by 4 bases, with 12 bases between. The CDR3 protein is CASSYEGRVYGYTF. The CDR3 DNA reads TGTGCCAGCAGTTATGAAGGGAGGGTCTATGGCTACACCTTC.

The V and J genes are TRBV27 and TRBJ2-6; possibly TRBD2 for D (6 bases). CDR3 length: 18 residues. Trimming took off 2 bases at V and 2 bases at J, with 16 bases between the two ends. The germline V gene encodes CDR1 MNHEY and CDR2 SMNVEV (reference sequence). This CDR3 is CASSLNGGKLAGANVLTF. CDR3 nucleotides: TGTGCCAGCAGTTTAAACGGGGGTAAACTAGCTGGGGCCAACGTCCTGACTTTC.

The J gene is TRBJ2-1, the V gene TRBV29-1; 9 bases are a match to TRBD2. The CDR3 contains 14 residues. The germline V gene encodes CDR1 SQVTM and CDR2 ANQGSEA. Germline trimming cut 4 bases from V and 6 bases from J; bases unmatched to any gene: 7. In nucleotides, the CDR3 is TGCAGCGTTGGGGCGGGAGGGCCTGGCAATGAGCAGTTCTTC. As protein: CSVGAGGPGNEQFF.

This chain connects TRBV2 to TRBJ1-1; the D is unclear. Germline CDR1 reads SNHLY; CDR2 reads FYNNEI. The V end lost 3 bases, the J end lost 10 bases, and 12 bases lay between the germline ends. This CDR3 is 12 amino acids long. Here the CDR3 DNA reads TGTGCCAGCAGTGACGACCTACGGGGAGCTTTCTTT. This translates into CASSDDLRGAFF. Full variable domain (outside the CDR3, taken from reference TRBV2 and TRBJ1-1): EPEVTQTPSHQVTQMGQEVILRCVPISNHLYFYWYRQILGQKVEFLVSFYNNEISEKSEIFDDQFSVERPDGSNFTLKIRSTKLEDSAMYFCASSDDLRGAFFGQGTRLTVV.

The chain joins TRBV2 to TRBJ2-1; TRBD2 agrees at 12 bases. V was pared by 6 bases and J by 15 bases, with 18 bases of the junction left unmatched. Germline V gene data show CDR1 as SNHLY and CDR2 as FYNNEI. The CDR3 sequence is 16 residues long. This chain's CDR3 is CASSRGAPGLAGTRFF. The DNA for the CDR3 is TGTGCCAGCAGCCGAGGTGCCCCGGGACTAGCGGGTACTCGGTTCTTC.